The clone carrying this T cell receptor (beta chain) was recorded many times. Amplification yielded TCR beta CDR3 regions, with RNA transcripts as the source. Carried out on the TCR CDR3, a first-round RT-PCR used the HTBI primer set. TCRdb independently ran MiXCR on the multiplex PCR reads; one entry per CDR3 protein. The table has about 360,000 distinct CDR3 sequences, approximately 13% seen once. The sample is drawn from a study of T cells in Graves' hyperthyroidism and ophthalmopathy. Uncontrolled infections, other autoimmune diseases, pregnancy or lactation led to exclusion of patients. V was cut by 2 bases and J by 6 bases, with 8 bases left in between. This CDR3 comprises 14 residues. Germline assignment: CDR1 ENHRY and CDR2 SYGVKD.

The rearrangement links TRBV10-3 to TRBJ1-6; D may be TRBD1 (6 bases). Material for sequencing was blood. This TCR was recovered from a young man with Graves' hyperthyroidism that later progressed to Graves' ophthalmopathy. The CDR3 loop reads CAISETGRNSPLHF. The CDR3 DNA reads as TGTGCCATCAGTGAGACAGGGCGTAATTCACCCCTCCACTTT.